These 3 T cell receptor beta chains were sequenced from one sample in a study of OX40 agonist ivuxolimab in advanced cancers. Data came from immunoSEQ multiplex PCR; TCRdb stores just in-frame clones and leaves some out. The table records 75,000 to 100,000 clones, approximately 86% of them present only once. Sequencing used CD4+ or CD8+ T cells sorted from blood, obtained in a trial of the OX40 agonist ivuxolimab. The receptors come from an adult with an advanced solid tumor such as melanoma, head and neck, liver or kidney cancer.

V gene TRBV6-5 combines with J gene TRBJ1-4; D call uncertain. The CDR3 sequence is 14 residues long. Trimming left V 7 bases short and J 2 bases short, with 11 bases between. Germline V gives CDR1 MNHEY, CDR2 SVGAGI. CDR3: CASNSGKTNEKLFF. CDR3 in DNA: TGTGCCAGCAATTCTGGGAAGACTAATGAAAAACTGTTTTTT.

The CDR3 region has the DNA TGCGCCAGCAGTAAGACAGGGGCCAAAAACATTCAGTACTTC. Protein product: CASSKTGAKNIQYF. The rearrangement joins TRBV10-1 to TRBJ2-4; 7 nucleotides match TRBD1. Per germline, CDR1 WNHNN and CDR2 SYGVQD (reference sequence). The CDR3 runs 14 residues. The V gene end was trimmed by 5 bases and the J gene end by 1 base; junction bases not matched to a gene: 2.

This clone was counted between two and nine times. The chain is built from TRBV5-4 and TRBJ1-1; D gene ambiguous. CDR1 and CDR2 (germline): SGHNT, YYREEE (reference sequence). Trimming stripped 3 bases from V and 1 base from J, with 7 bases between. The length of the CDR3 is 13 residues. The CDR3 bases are TGTGCCAGCAGCTCCGCCCAGAACACTGAAGCTTTCTTT. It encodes CASSSAQNTEAFF.